The 15 T cell receptor beta chains in this list originate from one sample, sequenced in a study of blood T cell repertoires in COVID-19. Sequenced by immunoSEQ multiplex PCR; TCRdb stores in-frame clones only, minus some. In the table there are 95,000 to 110,000 clones, roughly nine tenths of which are singletons. The sequencing input was peripheral blood. The source is an elderly woman in a cohort sampled during active COVID-19.

The V call is TRBV5-1, the J call TRBJ2-1; 14 bases fit TRBD2. Per the germline V gene, CDR1 is SGHRS and CDR2 is YFSETQ. The ends lost 4 bases at V and 14 bases at J; junction bases unmatched: 5. The CDR3 has 13 amino acids. The CDR3 loop is CASSTGLAGVKFF. The CDR3 DNA reads as TGCGCCAGCAGCACGGGACTAGCGGGGGTTAAGTTCTTC.

This clone has a single count. V is TRBV11-2 and J is TRBJ2-7, with D possibly TRBD2 on 6 matching bases. This CDR3 region has 15 residues. Germline V lookup: CDR1 SGHAT, CDR2 FQNNGV. The germline V and J ends were trimmed by 2 bases and 3 bases, with 14 bases remaining between them. CDR3 in DNA: TGTGCCAGCAGCTTAACTACGGGACTGGGCTACGAGCAGTACTTC. This translates into CASSLTTGLGYEQYF.

V usage is TRBV24-1 and J usage is TRBJ2-7; 10 nucleotides line up with TRBD2. Germline lookup yields CDR1 KGHDR and CDR2 SFDVKD. V shed 4 bases, J shed 3 bases, and the junction held 11 bases outside the gene matches. The CDR3 sequence is 17 residues long. The CDR3: CATSESPSGSPNYEQYF. In DNA, the CDR3 is TGTGCCACCAGTGAGTCCCCTAGCGGGAGCCCTAACTACGAGCAGTACTTC.

The chain carries TRBV11-2 and TRBJ2-1, with TRBD2 matching 11 bases. V lost 6 bases, J lost 0 bases, and 7 bases stayed unmatched. Germline V lookup: CDR1 SGHAT, CDR2 FQNNGV. The CDR3 extends over 17 amino acids. The CDR3 coding sequence is TGTGCCAGCAGAGGAACTAGCGGGGGCCTCTCCTACAATGAGCAGTTCTTC. It yields the protein CASRGTSGGLSYNEQFF.

The V gene is TRBV7-3, the J gene TRBJ1-3; tentatively, D is TRBD1 (5 bases). From germline, CDR1 is SGHTA and CDR2 FQGTGA. V lost 5 bases, J lost 7 bases, and 12 bases lay in between. The CDR3 consists of 13 residues. In DNA form, the CDR3 reads TGTGCCAGCAGCCCCGATGGGGGGAACACCATATATTTT. Amino acids: CASSPDGGNTIYF.

As to this clone: One end of the junction does not line up with germline, which may come from a read error. The chain has TRBV5-1 and TRBJ1-2, with D tentatively TRBD1 (6 bases). Germline lookup yields CDR1 SGHRS and CDR2 YFSETQ. The CDR3 is made up of 14 amino acids. The CDR3 loop reads CASFNGGSNNGYTF. In nucleotides, the CDR3 is TGCGCCAGCTTCAATGGGGGCAGTAACAATGGCTACACCTTC.

V is TRBV2 and J is TRBJ2-2, with 8 bases matching TRBD1. This CDR3 comprises 15 residues. With V trimmed by 5 bases and J by 2 bases, 4 bases remained unmatched. Looked up from germline, CDR1 is SNHLY and CDR2 is FYNNEI. CDR3 protein: CASSPGTGNTGELFF. Here the CDR3 DNA reads TGTGCCAGCAGTCCCGGGACAGGCAACACCGGGGAGCTGTTTTTT.

The rearrangement links TRBV7-8 to TRBJ2-7; 9 bases line up with TRBD1. Germline V gene data show CDR1 as SGHVS and CDR2 as FQNEAQ. Trimming took 5 bases from V and 4 from J; bases not matched to a gene: 15. CDR3 length equals 17 residues. CDR3 in amino acids: CASSPPIGTGNPYEQYF. The CDR3 DNA follows: TGTGCCAGCAGCCCGCCCATAGGGACAGGGAATCCTTACGAGCAGTACTTC.

This rearrangement joins TRBV4-1 to TRBJ2-2; 8 nucleotides line up with TRBD2. The ends lost 4 bases at V and 5 bases at J; junction bases unmatched: 6. In germline, CDR1 is MGHRA, CDR2 YSYEKL. CDR3 length equals 15 residues. CDR3 coding DNA: TGCGCCAGCAGCCCCCGGGAGGGGGGGACCGGGGAGCTGTTTTTT. It yields the protein CASSPREGGTGELFF.

The chain carries TRBV7-6 and TRBJ1-5; D may be TRBD1 (5 bases). The CDR3 is 16 residues long. The V end was cut by 1 base, the J end by 2 bases, with 12 bases between. Germline CDR1 and CDR2: SGHVS and FNYEAQ. The CDR3 DNA follows: TGTGCCAGCAGCTTAGGCGGGGGTTATGGCAATCAGCCCCAGCATTTT. Protein: CASSLGGGYGNQPQHF.

This clone was seen more than once but under ten times. The rearrangement uses TRBV5-1 and TRBJ2-3; D is undetermined. The CDR3 contains 13 residues. The ends were cut back, 7 bases at V and 2 bases at J, with 11 bases in the middle. The germline V gene encodes CDR1 SGHRS and CDR2 YFSETQ. CDR3 protein: CASGPVSTDTQYF. The DNA of the CDR3 is TGCGCCAGCGGGCCGGTCTCCACAGATACGCAGTATTTT.

This clone was recorded only once. The rearrangement joins TRBV5-4 to TRBJ2-6; 10 bases agree with TRBD2. V gave up 0 bases and J gave up 2 bases; unmatched junction bases: 2. The CDR3 has 17 amino acids. CDR1 and CDR2 from the germline V gene are SGHNT and YYREEE (reference sequence). The CDR3, as DNA: TGTGCCAGCAGCTTGGCCCTAGCGGGGGCTGGGGCCAACGTCCTGACTTTC. Its translation: CASSLALAGAGANVLTF.

The chain couples TRBV5-6 to TRBJ1-1, with D perhaps TRBD1 (6 bases). CDR3 length: 14 residues. V was cut by 3 bases and J by 2 bases, with 11 bases left in between. Germline-derived CDR1 and CDR2 are SGHDT and YYEEEE. The CDR3 DNA reads as TGTGCCAGCAGCTGGGAGGGGGTTAACACTGAAGCTTTCTTT. Translated, it gives CASSWEGVNTEAFF.

CDR3 nucleotide sequence: TGTGCCAGCAGCGTAGCGGGGGATAGCAATCAGCCCCAGCATTTT. Amino acids: CASSVAGDSNQPQHF. J is TRBJ1-5 and V is TRBV11-2; D perhaps matches TRBD1 (5 bases). The V and J ends lost 5 bases and 0 bases respectively, with 11 bases between them. Germline lookup yields CDR1 SGHAT and CDR2 FQNNGV. CDR3 length: 15 residues. The full variable domain, rest sourced from reference TRBV11-2 and TRBJ1-5, is EAGVAQSPRYKIIEKRQSVAFWCNPISGHATLYWYQQILGQGPKLLIQFQNNGVVDDSQLPKDRFSAERLKGVDSTLKIQPAKLEDSAVYLCASSVAGDSNQPQHFGDGTRLSIL.

The chain employs TRBV7-9 and TRBJ1-4; D is unresolved. Trimming cost V 2 bases and J 0 bases, with 4 bases left between them. The V gene's germline CDR1 is SEHNR and CDR2 FQNEAQ (reference sequence). The CDR3 is made up of 14 amino acids. CDR3 in DNA: TGTGCCAGCAGCTTAACGGCAACTAATGAAAAACTGTTTTTT. It codes for CASSLTATNEKLFF.